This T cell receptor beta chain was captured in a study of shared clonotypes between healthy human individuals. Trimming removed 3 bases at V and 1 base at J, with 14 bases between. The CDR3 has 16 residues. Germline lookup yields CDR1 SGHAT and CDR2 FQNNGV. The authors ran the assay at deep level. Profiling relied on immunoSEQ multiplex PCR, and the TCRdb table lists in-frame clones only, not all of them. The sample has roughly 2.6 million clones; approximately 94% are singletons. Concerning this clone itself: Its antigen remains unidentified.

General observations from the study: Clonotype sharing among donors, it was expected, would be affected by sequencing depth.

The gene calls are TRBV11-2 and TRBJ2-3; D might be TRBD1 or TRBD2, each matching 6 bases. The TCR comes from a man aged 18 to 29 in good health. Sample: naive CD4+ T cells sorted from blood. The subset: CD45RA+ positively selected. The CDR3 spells CASSFGRGRGTDTQYF. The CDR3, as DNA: TGTGCCAGCAGCTTTGGCCGGGGGCGGGGCACAGATACGCAGTATTTT.